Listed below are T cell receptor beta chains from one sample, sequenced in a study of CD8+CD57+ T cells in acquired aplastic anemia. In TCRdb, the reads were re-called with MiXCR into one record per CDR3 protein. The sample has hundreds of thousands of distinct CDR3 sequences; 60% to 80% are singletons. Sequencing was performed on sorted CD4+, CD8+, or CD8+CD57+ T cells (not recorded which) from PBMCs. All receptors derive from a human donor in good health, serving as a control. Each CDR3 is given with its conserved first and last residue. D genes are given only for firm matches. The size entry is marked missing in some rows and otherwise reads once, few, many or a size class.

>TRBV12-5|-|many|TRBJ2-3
TGTGCTAGTGCAGGCCAGGCGTTCACAGATACGCAGTATTTT
CASAGQAFTDTQYF
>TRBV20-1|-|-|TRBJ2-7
TGCAGTGCTCACCAGAGGGCTCCTATTTACGAGCAGTACTTC
CSAHQRAPIYEQYF
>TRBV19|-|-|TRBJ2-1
TGTGCCAGTAGTAATAGCGGTACCTACAATGAGCAGTTCTTC
CASSNSGTYNEQFF
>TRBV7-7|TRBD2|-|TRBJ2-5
TGTGCTAGCAGCTTCGAGCGGGGGGGGCAAGAGACCCAGTACTTC
CASSFERGGQETQYF
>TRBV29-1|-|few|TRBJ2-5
TGCAGCGTTGCCGCCTCGACAGGCGGGGAGACCCAGTACTTC
CSVAASTGGETQYF
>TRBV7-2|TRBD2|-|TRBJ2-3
TGTGCCAGCAGCCAACTTGTTGGCGGGGGGGAAGCAGAGTATTTT
CASSQLVGGGEAEYF
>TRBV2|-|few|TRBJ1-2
TGTGCCAGCACGGGAGGGGGATCTATTAGCTACACCTTC
CASTGGGSISYTF
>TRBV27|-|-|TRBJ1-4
TGTGCCAGCAGTTTATCGAGCCCAGGGACTGGCGAAAAACTGTGTTTT
CASSLSSPGTGEKLCF
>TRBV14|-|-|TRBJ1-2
TGTGCCAGCAGCCAGGATATTTGGGGGTACTCTATGGACACCTTC
CASSQDIWGYSMDTF
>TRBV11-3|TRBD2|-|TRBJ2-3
TGTGCCAGCAGCCGGGAGGCAGATACGCAGTATTTT
CASSREADTQYF
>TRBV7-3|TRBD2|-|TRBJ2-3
TGTGCCAGCAGCTTAACGTTCAGCGGGGGAAGCACAGATACGCAGTATTTT
CASSLTFSGGSTDTQYF
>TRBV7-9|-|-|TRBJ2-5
TGTGCCAGCCGCCCCCGTCCAGGGAAAGAGACCCAGTACTTC
CASRPRPGKETQYF
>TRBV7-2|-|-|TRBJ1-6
TGTGCCAGCAGCTTGGCGGGACCCGGTTCACCCCTCCACTTT
CASSLAGPGSPLHF
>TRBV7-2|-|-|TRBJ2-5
TGTGCCAGCAGCTTAGCGGGGGGCAATCAAGAGACCCAGTACTTC
CASSLAGGNQETQYF
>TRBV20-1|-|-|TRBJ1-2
TGCAGTGCGCGGAAGACAGCGCGGGACGACACCTTC
CSARKTARDDTF
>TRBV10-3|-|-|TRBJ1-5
TGTGCCATCAGTGATGACGCCCACAATCAGCCCCAGCATTTT
CAISDDAHNQPQHF
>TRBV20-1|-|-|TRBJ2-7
TGCAGAGGGAACTCGGGTGTGGCACAGAGAGAGCAGTACTTC
CRGNSGVAQREQYF
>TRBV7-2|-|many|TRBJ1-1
TGTGCCAGCAGCCCCCGGGTGGGGAACACTGAAGCTTTCTTT
CASSPRVGNTEAFF
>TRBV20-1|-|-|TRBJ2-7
TGCAGCGTTGGAGGGGGGGCGGGGGTCTCCGAGCAGTACTTC
CSVGGGAGVSEQYF
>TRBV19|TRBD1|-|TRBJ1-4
TGTGCCACTAGTAGACGGAGACAGGGGAATGAGCCCCAGTTTTTT
CATSRRRQGNEPQFF
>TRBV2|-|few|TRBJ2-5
TGTGCCGGCCTGGGCGTTGAGACCCAGTACTTC
CAGLGVETQYF
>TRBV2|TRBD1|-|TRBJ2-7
TGTGCCAGCAGTAACCGGGACAGGGGGCTCGGCGAGCAGTACTTC
CASSNRDRGLGEQYF
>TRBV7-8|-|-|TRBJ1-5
TGTGCCAGCAGCTCGGACCCTGATAGCAATCAGCCCCAGCATTTT
CASSSDPDSNQPQHF
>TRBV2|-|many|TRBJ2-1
TGTGCCAGTATTCGGGACCAGCCCGACAATGAGCAGTTCTTC
CASIRDQPDNEQFF
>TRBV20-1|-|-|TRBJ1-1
TGCAGTGCCCTCAACCGGGGGCGCTTCACTGAAGCTTTCTTT
CSALNRGRFTEAFF
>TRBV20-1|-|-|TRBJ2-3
TGCAGTGCGGCACCGGGGCCTGGGGATACGCAGTATTTT
CSAAPGPGDTQYF
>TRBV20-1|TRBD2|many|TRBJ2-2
TGCAGTGCTAGACCGAGCGGGGGGAACACCGGGGAGCTGTTTTTT
CSARPSGGNTGELFF
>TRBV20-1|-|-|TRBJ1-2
TGCAGTGCTCAGAGGGGGGGGGACACTGGCTACACCTTC
CSAQRGGDTGYTF
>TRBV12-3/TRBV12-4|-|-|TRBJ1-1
TGTGCCAGCAGGTTAGAGGTGAACACTGAAGCTTTCTTT
CASRLEVNTEAFF
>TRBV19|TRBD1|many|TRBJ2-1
TGTGCCAGTAGGGGACAGTTGGCTCTTTCGGGCTATGAGCAGTTCTTC
CASRGQLALSGYEQFF
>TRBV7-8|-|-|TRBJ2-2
TGTGCCAGCAGCCGGCAGGCTGGCATCCGCGGGGAGCTGTTTTTT
CASSRQAGIRGELFF
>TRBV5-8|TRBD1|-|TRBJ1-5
TGTGCCAGCAGTTTTCTCGGGACAGCTCATCAGCCCCAGCATTTT
CASSFLGTAHQPQHF
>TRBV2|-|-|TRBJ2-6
TGTGCCAGCAGTCAAGAGGGGCAGGGGATCAGTAATGAAAAACTGTTC
CASSQEGQGISNEKLF
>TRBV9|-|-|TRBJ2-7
TGTGCCAGCAGTCGGACACGAGACACCCACGAGCACTACTTC
CASSRTRDTHEHYF